This is a list of T cell receptor beta chains from one sample in a study of T cell repertoires in cytomegalovirus infection. TCRdb called the reads again in MiXCR, with one record for every CDR3 protein. The sample includes 150,000 to 200,000 distinct CDR3 sequences, approximately 15% of them seen just once. The material sequenced was PBMCs. The receptors were sampled from a human donor in good health (CMV status not recorded). Some clones in this sample may be carry-over from other donors' samples. The CDR3 runs from the conserved cysteine through the conserved F or W. The D gene is left open where the match is weak. Size values are once, few and many counts, or a class for expanded clones, and some rows have none.

>TRBV7-3|NA|NA|11|TRBJ1-1
CASTRSCEAFF
TGTGCCAGCACTCGAAGCTGTGAAGCTTTCTTT
>TRBV7-6|TRBD1|many|20|TRBJ2-1
CASSGARGQGGENSYNEQFF
TGTGCCAGCAGTGGTGCCCGGGGACAGGGCGGGGAGAACTCCTACAATGAGCAGTTCTTC
>TRBV6-1|NA|many|14|TRBJ2-1
CATLGAPPLNEQFF
TGTGCCACCTTAGGGGCCCCCCCCCTAAATGAGCAGTTCTTC
>TRBV28|NA|few|14|TRBJ2-1
CASSARPGENEQFF
TGTGCCAGCAGTGCCCGCCCCGGGGAGAATGAGCAGTTCTTC
>TRBV5-4|TRBD2|NA|18|TRBJ2-5
CASSLLGLAGEVRETQYF
TGTGCCAGCAGCTTGTTGGGGTTAGCGGGAGAAGTACGAGAGACCCAGTACTTC
>TRBV6-1|TRBD2|many|16|TRBJ2-5
CASGGSGGLGVETQYF
TGTGCCAGCGGAGGTAGCGGGGGCCTTGGGGTAGAGACCCAGTACTTC
>TRBV29-1|NA|NA|13|TRBJ2-4
CSAWGRAKNIQYF
TGCAGCGCCTGGGGCAGGGCAAAAAACATTCAGTACTTC
>TRBV29-1|NA|many|14|TRBJ1-1
CSVEGRTMETEAFF
TGCAGCGTTGAAGGGAGGACTATGGAAACTGAAGCTTTCTTT
>TRBV12-3/TRBV12-4|NA|many|14|TRBJ1-5
CASTLGGRNQPQHF
TGTGCCAGCACCCTAGGGGGGAGAAATCAGCCCCAGCATTTT
>TRBV29-1|TRBD1|few|11|TRBJ1-2
CSVGDSFGYTF
TGCAGCGTGGGGGACAGTTTTGGCTACACCTTC
>TRBV7-3|NA|NA|13|TRBJ1-1
CASRADTNTEAFF
TGTGCCAGCAGGGCCGATACGAACACTGAAGCTTTCTTT
>TRBV4-1|NA|NA|12|TRBJ1-1
CASSQGNNEAFF
TGCGCCAGCAGCCAGGGCAACAATGAAGCTTTCTTT
>TRBV27|NA|NA|11|TRBJ2-1
CASSFFNEQFF
TGTGCCAGCAGTTTTTTTAATGAGCAGTTCTTC
>TRBV20-1|TRBD2|few|16|TRBJ2-3
CSARPFRRETTDTQYF
TGCAGTGCTAGGCCCTTCCGGCGGGAGACAACAGATACGCAGTATTTT
>TRBV7-3|TRBD1|many|14|TRBJ2-3
CASSYRTGADTQYF
TGTGCCAGCAGCTACCGGACAGGGGCAGATACGCAGTATTTT
>TRBV19|TRBD2|many|17|TRBJ2-1
CASKRTSGRLAYNEQFF
TGTGCCAGTAAGAGGACTAGCGGGAGACTGGCCTACAATGAGCAGTTCTTC
>TRBV7-2|TRBD1|many|16|TRBJ2-3
CASSYLRGQGADTQYF
TGTGCCAGCAGCTACCTAAGAGGACAGGGAGCAGATACGCAGTATTTT
>TRBV6-2/TRBV6-3|NA|many|19|TRBJ2-1
CASSYSVGLTLRPYNEQFF
TGTGCCAGCAGTTACTCTGTGGGACTTACCTTGCGACCCTACAATGAGCAGTTCTTC
>TRBV18|TRBD2|many|16|TRBJ2-1
CASSPPSGRIRNEQFF
TGTGCCAGCTCACCACCGAGCGGGAGGATTCGTAATGAGCAGTTCTTC
>TRBV12-3/TRBV12-4|NA|many|14|TRBJ2-7
CASSFGSRGAEQYF
TGTGCCAGCAGCTTCGGGAGCCGGGGCGCCGAGCAGTACTTC
>TRBV28|NA|few|14|TRBJ2-2
CASMLTGNTGELFF
TGTGCCAGCATGTTAACAGGGAACACCGGGGAGCTGTTTTTT
>TRBV7-4|NA|many|18|TRBJ2-7
CASSLALSPGLIAYEQYF
TGTGCCAGCAGCTTAGCGCTAAGTCCAGGCCTGATAGCCTACGAGCAGTACTTC
>TRBV12-3/TRBV12-4|NA|NA|13|TRBJ2-7
CASSVDRSYEQYF
TGTGCCAGCAGTGTCGACAGATCCTACGAGCAGTACTTC
>TRBV14|NA|NA|16|TRBJ2-2
CASSQRTPKSTGELFF
TGTGCCAGCAGCCAACGGACACCTAAAAGCACCGGGGAGCTGTTTTTT
>TRBV7-2|NA|many|15|TRBJ2-7
CASSSWVGRPAEQYF
TGTGCCAGCAGCTCGTGGGTCGGCCGCCCCGCCGAGCAGTACTTC
>TRBV4-2|NA|once|18|TRBJ1-6
CASSQAGAPGQNNSPLQF
TGTGCCAGCAGCCAAGCCGGCGCCCCGGGGCAGAATAATTCACCCCTCCAGTTT
>TRBV6-2/TRBV6-3|NA|few|15|TRBJ2-1
CASSHRAESYNEQFF
TGTGCCAGCAGCCACAGGGCGGAGTCCTACAATGAGCAGTTCTTC
>TRBV5-4|NA|NA|15|TRBJ2-2
CASSSATANTGELFF
TGTGCCAGCAGCTCCGCAACAGCCAACACCGGGGAGCTGTTTTTT
>TRBV6-1|NA|NA|14|TRBJ1-5
CASSAGYNQQPQHF
TGTGCCAGCAGTGCAGGGTACAATCAACAGCCCCAGCATTTT
>TRBV11-2|NA|many|14|TRBJ1-1
CASSSLRMNTEAFF
TGTGCCAGCAGCTCTCTTAGGATGAACACTGAAGCTTTCTTT
>TRBV12-3/TRBV12-4|NA|few|11|TRBJ1-5
CASSLGQPQHF
TGTGCCAGCAGTTTAGGACAGCCCCAGCATTTT